Shown below are 28 T cell receptor beta chains from a single sample sequenced in a study of radiotherapy plus CTLA-4 blockade in lung cancer (dated by TCRdb to between 2017 and 2018). Libraries were built with the immunoSEQ multiplex PCR assay. TCRdb holds this immuneACCESS table with in-frame rearrangements only. Some clones are missing; in checked studies, unresolved V genes explain under half, and the rest has no known cause. Here the sample has 60,000 to 70,000 clones; approximately 82% occur a single time. The ten largest clonotypes hold less than 5% of the sample. Specimen: peripheral blood, collected from a patient treated with radiotherapy plus ipilimumab. These receptor sequences come from a human donor with non-small cell lung cancer who had a partial response to radiotherapy plus ipilimumab.

V and J are TRBV5-4 and TRBJ2-4; possible D gene TRBD1, 7 bases. The CDR3 runs to 13 residues. Germline V gene lookup returns CDR1 SGHNT and CDR2 YYREEE (reference sequence). V was trimmed by 2 bases and J by 5 bases, leaving 8 bases between them. The CDR3 here is CASSFRGENIQYF. In DNA, the CDR3 is TGTGCCAGCAGCTTCAGGGGGGAAAACATTCAGTACTTC. Combining the CDR3 with reference TRBV5-4 and TRBJ2-4 gives the whole variable domain ETGVTQSPTHLIKTRGQQVTLRCSSQSGHNTVSWYQQALGQGPQFIFQYYREEENGRGNFPPRFSGLQFPNYSSELNVNALELDDSALYLCASSFRGENIQYFGAGTRLSVL.

This chain uses TRBV28 with TRBJ1-3, with D maybe TRBD1 (5 bases). Trimming pared 3 bases from V and 4 bases from J, leaving 13 bases between. CDR3 length: 15 amino acids. Germline CDR1 is MDHEN and CDR2 is SYDVKM. The CDR3 coding sequence is TGTGCCAGCAGTTTTAGCAGGGCCCGGGGAAACACCATATATTTT. It codes for CASSFSRARGNTIYF.

The chain employs TRBV7-3 and TRBJ2-5; TRBD2 is a possible D gene (5 bases). The germline V gene has CDR1 SGHTA and CDR2 FQGTGA. This CDR3 comprises 13 residues. V lost 3 bases to trimming and J lost 5 bases, with 10 bases between them. Here the CDR3 reads CASSFMSGETQYF. CDR3 nucleotide sequence: TGTGCCAGCAGCTTCATGAGCGGCGAGACCCAGTACTTC.

This chain uses TRBV5-1 with TRBJ2-7; weak D call: TRBD1 (5 bases). Germline V gives CDR1 SGHRS, CDR2 YFSETQ. The CDR3 runs to 13 residues. Trimming left V 0 bases short and J 10 bases short, with 14 bases between. As DNA, the CDR3 is TGCGCCAGCAGCTTGGAACTCCAGGGCCTACAGTACTTC. Translation gives CASSLELQGLQYF.

This clone was recorded only once. V gene TRBV5-1 combines with J gene TRBJ1-4; D ambiguous. This CDR3 is built from 15 residues. Germline V gives CDR1 SGHRS, CDR2 YFSETQ. V was clipped by 3 bases and J by 7 bases, with 16 bases between them. CDR3 in DNA: TGCGCCAGCAGCTCGGACTCCCGAGGTGGTGAAAAACTGTTTTTT. Amino acid sequence: CASSSDSRGGEKLFF.

A few counts support this clone. The V and J genes are TRBV30 and TRBJ2-3, with 9 bases lining up with TRBD1. Per the germline V gene, CDR1 is GTSNPN and CDR2 is SVGIG (reference sequence). The CDR3 sequence is 15 residues long. V lost 4 bases to trimming and J lost 4 bases; unmatched junction nucleotides: 9. CDR3 sequence reads: CAWTLGTGIADTQYF. CDR3 nucleotide sequence: TGTGCCTGGACCCTTGGGACAGGGATCGCAGATACGCAGTATTTT.

The genes are TRBV5-4 and TRBJ1-1; D possibly corresponds to TRBD1 (6 bases). Per the germline V gene, CDR1 is SGHNT and CDR2 is YYREEE (reference sequence). This CDR3 contains 15 residues. V lost 2 bases, J lost 0 bases, and 11 bases lay in between. CDR3 region: CASSFPGTMNTEAFF. The CDR3 DNA reads TGTGCCAGCAGCTTCCCCGGGACAATGAACACTGAAGCTTTCTTT.

This clone was counted a single time. The chain uses TRBV5-5 and TRBJ1-4; 7 bases are a match to TRBD1. This CDR3 comprises 15 residues. V trimming: 0 bases; J trimming: 6 bases; junction bases outside the gene matches: 5. Germline CDR1 and CDR2: SGHKS and YYEKEE (reference sequence). Written as DNA, the CDR3 is TGTGCCAGCAGCTTGGAGGGGACAGAAGATGAAAAACTGTTTTTT. Protein product: CASSLEGTEDEKLFF.

This chain uses TRBV5-1 with TRBJ2-3; TRBD1 matches at 8 bases. With 2 bases clipped from V and 2 bases from J, the junction kept 7 bases outside the gene matches. The CDR3 has 16 amino acids. Germline CDR1 SGHRS, CDR2 YFSETQ. The CDR3 bases are TGCGCCAGCAGCTTTACGACAGGGGCAAACACAGATACGCAGTATTTT. Its protein is CASSFTTGANTDTQYF.

This clone occurred once. The rearrangement joins TRBV5-1 to TRBJ2-1; a possible D gene is TRBD2 (6 bases). Trimming pared 3 bases from V and 10 bases from J, leaving 20 bases between. The CDR3 has 15 amino acids. The germline gives CDR1 SGHRS, CDR2 YFSETQ. The CDR3 loop is CASSWGAGPTGEQFF. The CDR3 coding sequence is TGCGCCAGCAGCTGGGGCGCGGGGCCGACCGGAGAGCAGTTCTTC. Based on the CDR3 plus reference TRBV5-1 and TRBJ2-1, the full variable domain is KAGVTQTPRYLIKTRGQQVTLSCSPISGHRSVSWYQQTPGQGLQFLFEYFSETQRNKGNFPGRFSGRQFSNSRSEMNVSTLELGDSALYLCASSWGAGPTGEQFFGPGTRLTVL.

This clone was picked up a small number of times. The chain has TRBV7-8 and TRBJ2-2; 12 bases align to TRBD2. With V trimmed by 1 base and J by 1 base, 10 bases remained unmatched. Per germline, CDR1 SGHVS and CDR2 FQNEAQ. This CDR3 is built from 20 residues. Here the CDR3 reads CASSLVPSGRAVWNTGELFF. As DNA, the CDR3 is TGTGCCAGCAGCTTAGTTCCTAGCGGGAGGGCCGTTTGGAACACCGGGGAGCTGTTTTTT.

The V gene is TRBV29-1, the J gene TRBJ1-4; a possible D gene is TRBD1 (6 bases). This CDR3 spans 14 amino acids. Trimming cost V 3 bases and J 7 bases, with 15 bases left between them. In germline, CDR1 is SQVTM, CDR2 ANQGSEA. The CDR3 DNA follows: TGCAGCGTTGAGAGGGGGAGTGGTGGTGAAAAACTGTTTTTT. Translating gives CSVERGSGGEKLFF.

This clone appeared once. The chain is built from TRBV27 and TRBJ1-5; D might be TRBD1 (5 bases). Germline V lookup: CDR1 MNHEY, CDR2 SMNVEV (reference sequence). The CDR3 length is 14 residues. The V and J ends lost 3 bases and 4 bases respectively, with 10 bases between them. The CDR3 DNA reads TGTGCCAGCAGTTTCCCGGGGACTAATCAGCCCCAGCATTTT. The encoded protein is CASSFPGTNQPQHF.

This chain joins TRBV7-9 and TRBJ1-1, with D possibly being TRBD1 (6 bases). CDR3 size: 13 residues. Germline lookup yields CDR1 SEHNR and CDR2 FQNEAQ (reference sequence). Deletions cut 3 bases from V and 8 bases from J, with 13 bases between. Here the CDR3 reads CASSLRSGTEAFF. CDR3 bases: TGTGCCAGCAGCTTGCGTTCTGGGACAGAAGCTTTCTTT.

The chain joins TRBV18 to TRBJ2-7, with a tentative D call TRBD1 (5 bases). V lost 4 bases and J 0 bases, leaving 7 bases between the germline ends. CDR1 and CDR2 (germline): KGHSH, LQKENI. The CDR3 runs 13 residues. CDR3 sequence (DNA): TGTGCCAGCTCACTGGACATCTCCTACGAGCAGTACTTC. Protein: CASSLDISYEQYF.

The chain links TRBV7-2 to TRBJ2-3; weak D call: TRBD2 (5 bases). Looked up from germline, CDR1 is SGHTA and CDR2 is FQGNSA. This CDR3 has 13 amino acids. V was pared by 1 base and J by 5 bases, with 7 bases between. The CDR3 DNA follows: TGTGCCAGCAGCTTAGACCGGGAAGATACGCAGTATTTT. Its translation: CASSLDREDTQYF.

V usage is TRBV10-2 and J usage is TRBJ2-2, with 8 bases lining up with TRBD2. The CDR3 loop spans 13 amino acids. V lost 10 bases to trimming and J lost 5 bases; unmatched junction nucleotides: 6. Germline CDR1 reads WSHSY; CDR2 reads SAAADI. CDR3 protein: CAIAGGGTGELFF. CDR3 DNA sequence: TGCGCCATCGCGGGGGGCGGAACCGGGGAGCTGTTTTTT.

The V call is TRBV23-1, the J call TRBJ1-1; weak D call: TRBD1 (5 bases). TRBV23-1 is an ORF; its function is uncertain. Trimming took off 6 bases at V and 0 bases at J, with 23 bases between the two ends. The CDR3 runs to 18 residues. The CDR3 reads CASSSPGGARTVNTEAFF. As DNA, the CDR3 is TGCGCCAGCAGCTCCCCCGGCGGGGCCCGAACCGTGAACACTGAAGCTTTCTTT.

By sample share, this clone is medium-sized. The V gene is TRBV28, the J gene TRBJ2-2, with D tentatively TRBD1 (5 bases). The germline V and J ends were trimmed by 8 bases and 2 bases, with 12 bases remaining between them. Germline CDR1 MDHEN, CDR2 SYDVKM. The CDR3 extends over 14 amino acids. As DNA, the CDR3 is TGTGCCAGCCTTTTACAGGACAACACCGGGGAGCTGTTTTTT. This sequence encodes CASLLQDNTGELFF.

The genes are TRBV7-3 and TRBJ2-2; the D gene is possibly TRBD2 (7 bases). In germline, CDR1 is SGHTA, CDR2 FQGTGA. The CDR3 contains 16 residues. Deletions cut 5 bases from V and 0 bases from J, with 13 bases between. The CDR3 is CASSPTGTTNTGELFF. CDR3 nucleotides: TGTGCCAGCAGCCCCACAGGGACTACGAACACCGGGGAGCTGTTTTTT.

V gene TRBV27 combines with J gene TRBJ2-5, with TRBD2 identical over 8 bases. The V gene end was trimmed by 7 bases and the J gene end by 5 bases; junction bases not matched to a gene: 12. The germline gives CDR1 MNHEY, CDR2 SMNVEV (reference sequence). The CDR3 spans 15 residues. Here the CDR3 reads CASTPSLAGRETQYF. The CDR3 bases are TGTGCCAGCACCCCGTCATTAGCGGGACGGGAGACCCAGTACTTC.

The chain links TRBV9 to TRBJ1-3, with no clear D. The germline CDR1 and CDR2 sequences are SGDLS and YYNGEE. The CDR3 runs to 15 residues. V was shortened by 4 bases and J by 0 bases, with 11 bases between the two germline ends. DNA for the CDR3: TGTGCCAGCAGCACCGGTCCTAGCTCTGGAAACACCATATATTTT. This encodes CASSTGPSSGNTIYF.

V gene TRBV5-1 combines with J gene TRBJ1-4, with TRBD1 matching 8 bases. Germline CDR1 SGHRS, CDR2 YFSETQ. The CDR3 consists of 23 residues. The J segment lost 0 bases and the V segment lost 0 bases, leaving 22 bases of the junction unmatched. DNA for the CDR3: TGCGCCAGCAGCTTGGCCGGACAGGGTCGGGCCCCCAACCTCTTATCAACTAATGAAAAACTGTTTTTT. Amino acids: CASSLAGQGRAPNLLSTNEKLFF.

This chain joins TRBV5-5 and TRBJ2-7; 8 bases match TRBD1. Losses at the gene ends were 1 base for V and 6 bases for J; bases not matched to a gene: 12. The V gene's germline CDR1 is SGHKS and CDR2 YYEKEE (reference sequence). The CDR3 runs to 16 residues. CDR3 bases: TGTGCCAGCAGCTTGATAGCGTCAGGGGGCTTGGGCGAGCAGTACTTC. Protein sequence: CASSLIASGGLGEQYF. Using reference TRBV5-5 and TRBJ2-7 for the parts outside the CDR3, the full variable domain is DAGVTQSPTHLIKTRGQQVTLRCSPISGHKSVSWYQQVLGQGPQFIFQYYEKEERGRGNFPDRFSARQFPNYSSELNVNALLLGDSALYLCASSLIASGGLGEQYFGPGTRLTVT.

The rearrangement joins TRBV7-9 to TRBJ2-2, with 12 bases identical to TRBD2. Germline V lookup: CDR1 SEHNR, CDR2 FQNEAQ (reference sequence). The CDR3 is made up of 16 amino acids. V lost 4 bases, J lost 5 bases, and 5 bases stayed unmatched. The CDR3 is CASSSLAGGHTGELFF. The DNA for the CDR3 is TGTGCCAGCAGCTCTCTAGCGGGAGGGCATACCGGGGAGCTGTTTTTT.

The chain links TRBV5-1 to TRBJ1-1, with 9 bases lining up with TRBD1. With 3 bases clipped from V and 1 base from J, the junction kept 4 bases outside the gene matches. Germline lookup yields CDR1 SGHRS and CDR2 YFSETQ. The CDR3 totals 15 residues. The CDR3 bases are TGCGCCAGCAGCTCTGAACAGGGGGCGAACACTGAAGCTTTCTTT. Amino acids: CASSSEQGANTEAFF.

The gene calls are TRBV2 and TRBJ2-5; 8 bases agree with TRBD1. The CDR3 totals 15 residues. Germline values: CDR1 SNHLY, CDR2 FYNNEI. Trimming took 4 bases from V and 4 from J; bases not matched to a gene: 8. CDR3 sequence reads: CASSGGQALGETQYF. The CDR3 nucleotides read TGTGCCAGCAGTGGGGGACAGGCCCTAGGAGAGACCCAGTACTTC. Variable domain in full (rest from reference TRBV2 and TRBJ2-5): EPEVTQTPSHQVTQMGQEVILRCVPISNHLYFYWYRQILGQKVEFLVSFYNNEISEKSEIFDDQFSVERPDGSNFTLKIRSTKLEDSAMYFCASSGGQALGETQYFGPGTRLLVL.

The V gene is TRBV5-4, the J gene TRBJ2-3, with 8 bases aligning to TRBD1. CDR3 length: 15 amino acids. Germline CDR1 SGHNT, CDR2 YYREEE (reference sequence). The V gene end was trimmed by 5 bases and the J gene end by 3 bases; junction bases not matched to a gene: 8. CDR3 DNA: TGTGCCAGCAGGGGACAGGTCGGCGGAACAGATACGCAGTATTTT. Encoded protein: CASRGQVGGTDTQYF.